This T cell receptor (beta chain) stems from a study of sequential checkpoint blockade in melanoma. The data were produced by immunoSEQ multiplex PCR, yet TCRdb's version contains in-frame clones alone and is incomplete. The sample holds under 20,000 clones; more than 25% are singletons and the top ten take 6.5% to 9%. Findings of the study overall: Response in arm A was associated with pretreatment TIL clonality. PD-L1 staining and CD8+ counts, not mutational load, tracked tumor T-cell clonality.

V dropped 7 bases and J dropped 6 bases, with 15 bases sitting between them. Germline V gives CDR1 MDHEN, CDR2 SYDVKM. The CDR3 has 13 residues. A few counts support this clone. Its antigen remains unknown. Treatment of the sample: randomized to nivolumab then ipilimumab (arm A) or the reverse (arm B). The chain combines TRBV28 with TRBJ2-5; D remains ambiguous. The sequencing here drew on tumor tissue (inferred from file names), taken from a patient given nivolumab and ipilimumab in sequence. The TCR was taken from a human donor with melanoma. In DNA, the CDR3 is TGTGCCAGCACCCTGGATGGGCTGAAGACCCAGTACTTC. This gives the protein CASTLDGLKTQYF.